The rows below give T cell receptor beta chains drawn from one sample of a study of multiple sclerosis patients with progressive multifocal leukoencephalopathy. This table comes from immunoSEQ multiplex PCR, and its TCRdb copy is limited to in-frame clones, with some not included. The profile shows about 31,000 clones, around 90% of them singletons. Sample: PBMCs, taken from a patient treated with natalizumab. The receptors originated from a woman aged 40 to 50 with progressive multifocal leukoencephalopathy. Each CDR3 is given with its conserved first and last residue. Fields, in order: clone size, V gene, D gene, J gene, CDR3 protein, CDR3 DNA. A D gene is named only where the DNA matches it firmly. Expanded clones are given a class, and other clones once, few, many or no size at all.

.	TRBV9	.	TRBJ1-4	CASSFGGNEKLFF	TGTGCCAGCAGCTTCGGGGGAAATGAAAAACTGTTTTTT
.	TRBV19	.	TRBJ2-7	CASSSRAPGGEQYF	TGTGCCAGTAGTTCCCGGGCCCCTGGTGGCGAGCAGTACTTC
.	TRBV7-9	.	TRBJ1-1	CASSLGGQNTEAFF	TGTGCCAGCAGCTTGGGGGGTCAGAACACTGAAGCTTTCTTT
.	TRBV7-9	.	TRBJ1-2	CASSAITRQTNYGYTF	TGTGCCAGCAGCGCCATTACAAGACAGACTAACTATGGCTACACCTTC
.	TRBV30	TRBD2	TRBJ2-5	CAWSAAGLRGGRETQYF	TGTGCCTGGAGTGCGGCGGGTCTGCGGGGGGGCCGAGAGACCCAGTACTTC
.	TRBV25-1	.	TRBJ2-7	CASSEYSGTYEQYF	TGTGCCAGCAGTGAATATTCCGGGACCTACGAGCAGTACTTC
once	TRBV19	TRBD1	TRBJ2-3	CASSIGGQARKTDTQYF	TGTGCCAGTAGTATAGGGGGACAGGCACGTAAGACAGATACGCAGTATTTT
.	TRBV5-1	TRBD2	TRBJ2-5	CASSLLLAGVETQYF	TGCGCCAGCAGCTTATTACTAGCGGGAGTGGAGACCCAGTACTTC
once	TRBV9	.	TRBJ2-2	CASSVSYGDQHGELFF	TGTGCCAGCAGCGTATCTTACGGGGACCAACACGGGGAGCTGTTTTTT
.	TRBV9	TRBD1	TRBJ1-6	CASSRTGNNSPLHF	TGTGCCAGCAGCAGGACAGGAAATAATTCACCCCTCCACTTT
few	TRBV4-3	.	TRBJ1-1	CASSQERGLNTEAFF	TGCGCCAGCAGCCAAGAAAGGGGCCTGAACACTGAAGCTTTCTTT
once	TRBV19	.	TRBJ1-2	CASSIRDLTVPYGYTF	TGTGCCAGTAGTATTCGGGACCTTACCGTCCCCTATGGCTACACCTTC
few	TRBV19	TRBD1	TRBJ1-6	CASSRGQGAASPLHF	TGTGCCAGTAGTAGGGGACAGGGGGCAGCGTCACCCCTCCACTTT
.	TRBV7-3	.	TRBJ2-3	CASSYLGPTDTQYF	TGTGCCAGCAGCTATCTTGGGCCTACAGATACGCAGTATTTT
.	TRBV27	.	TRBJ2-2	CASTIRWVAGVTGELFF	TGTGCCAGCACAATAAGATGGGTGGCAGGGGTCACCGGGGAGCTGTTTTTT
.	TRBV5-1	.	TRBJ1-1	CASSLHSTGLNTEAFF	TGCGCCAGCAGCCTACACTCGACAGGTCTGAACACTGAAGCTTTCTTT
.	TRBV5-1	.	TRBJ1-1	CASSFPGTHTEAFF	TGCGCCAGCAGCTTCCCAGGGACCCACACTGAAGCTTTCTTT
.	TRBV6-5	.	TRBJ1-6	CASSYSGVKNNSPLHF	TGTGCCAGCAGTTACTCGGGGGTAAAGAATAATTCACCCCTCCACTTT
.	TRBV21-1	.	TRBJ2-7	CASSKEETPLSYEQYF	TGTGCCAGCAGCAAAGAGGAGACACCGCTTTCCTACGAGCAGTACTTC
.	TRBV5-4	TRBD2	TRBJ2-3	CASTAREGRADTQYF	TGTGCCAGCACCGCAAGGGAGGGGCGAGCAGATACGCAGTATTTT
.	TRBV6-5	TRBD2	TRBJ2-1	CASSYLRERFF	TGTGCCAGCAGTTACTTGCGGGAGCGGTTCTTC
.	TRBV30	TRBD1	TRBJ1-5	CAFSGGASNQPQHF	TGTGCCTTCTCAGGGGGGGCGAGCAATCAGCCCCAGCATTTT
once	TRBV7-2	.	TRBJ2-7	CASSLVGYEQYF	TGTGCCAGCAGCTTAGTGGGCTACGAGCAGTACTTC
.	TRBV30	TRBD2	TRBJ2-7	CAWSRPGLAYEQYF	TGTGCCTGGAGTCGACCGGGACTAGCCTACGAGCAGTACTTC
.	TRBV28	TRBD2	TRBJ2-3	CASRLAGGRTDTQYF	TGTGCCAGCAGGCTAGCGGGAGGGCGAACAGATACGCAGTATTTT
.	TRBV19	.	TRBJ2-1	CASSIGDFSYNEQFF	TGTGCCAGTAGTATTGGGGATTTCTCCTACAATGAGCAGTTCTTC
.	TRBV7-9	.	TRBJ1-1	CASSLSRDTEAFF	TGTGCCAGCAGCCTTTCCCGGGATACTGAAGCTTTCTTT
.	TRBV12-5	TRBD1	TRBJ1-2	CTSAFGGAGGRSGYTF	TGTACTAGTGCCTTCGGTGGGGCAGGGGGTCGATCTGGCTACACCTTC
.	TRBV19	.	TRBJ2-3	CASSILIDPTSTDTQYF	TGTGCCAGTAGTATCCTCATTGACCCCACTAGCACAGATACGCAGTATTTT
.	TRBV6-1	TRBD1	TRBJ2-7	CASSEASGTGGYEQYF	TGTGCCAGCAGTGAAGCTTCCGGGACAGGGGGCTACGAGCAGTACTTC
once	TRBV7-2	.	TRBJ1-5	CASSSGSVQPQHF	TGTGCCAGCAGCAGTGGATCGGTTCAGCCCCAGCATTTT
.	TRBV19	.	TRBJ2-3	CASSPGQSDTQYF	TGTGCCAGTAGTCCAGGACAGTCAGATACGCAGTATTTT
.	TRBV11-3	.	TRBJ1-3	CASSYDRSSGNTIYF	TGTGCCAGCAGCTATGACAGGAGCTCTGGAAACACCATATATTTT
few	TRBV5-4	TRBD1	TRBJ1-3	CASRAGTGAGNTIYF	TGTGCCAGCAGGGCCGGGACAGGGGCTGGAAACACCATATATTTT
.	TRBV5-6	.	TRBJ1-1	CASSFTGNTEAFF	TGTGCCAGCAGTTTTACAGGGAACACTGAAGCTTTCTTT